One and the same sample provided the 23 T cell receptor beta chains below, sequenced in a study of PD-1 blockade in classical Hodgkin lymphoma (TCRdb year 2020). The library was generated by the immunoSEQ multiplex PCR assay. In its TCRdb copy, this immuneACCESS table keeps in-frame sequences only and misses some clones. Where compared with another copy, unresolved V genes explain less than half of these, and the others have no known cause. Counted in this sample were about 98,000 clones; 92% of them appeared once. The top ten hold 2.5% to 3.5% of the sample. What the time point label conveys for this sample: cycle 1 day 1 (C1D1), immediately before nivolumab initiation. Relapse after autologous stem cell transplantation had occurred in all trial patients, and cohorts A, B and C were distinguished by prior brentuximab vedotin exposure. Specimen: peripheral blood mononuclear cells (PBMCs), collected at baseline. Receptors originate from a human donor with classical Hodgkin lymphoma.

In regard to this clone: Sequence at one end of the junction differs from germline and may be a read error. The V call is TRBV27, the J call TRBJ1-2, with D tentatively TRBD1 (6 bases). The germline V gene encodes CDR1 MNHEY and CDR2 SMNVEV (reference sequence). This CDR3 contains 17 residues. CDR3 protein: CASGFQFGGASGAGYTF. Written as DNA, the CDR3 is TGTGCCAGCGGTTTTCAGTTCGGGGGCGCAAGCGGGGCTGGCTACACCTTC.

The chain recombines TRBV30 with TRBJ2-1; 8 bases agree with TRBD2. CDR1 is GTSNPN, CDR2 SVGIG, per germline (reference sequence). V lost 5 bases, J lost 5 bases, and 5 bases stayed unmatched. The CDR3 sequence is 13 residues long. DNA of the CDR3: TGTGCCTGGGAGGGACTAGGCAACAATGAGCAGTTCTTC. The encoded protein is CAWEGLGNNEQFF. Complete variable domain (other parts from reference TRBV30 and TRBJ2-1): SQTIHQWPATLVQPVGSPLSLECTVEGTSNPNLYWYRQAAGRGLQLLFYSVGIGQISSEVPQNLSASRPQDRQFILSSKKLLLSDSGFYLCAWEGLGNNEQFFGPGTRLTVL.

The chain recombines TRBV9 with TRBJ1-3; D call uncertain. CDR1 and CDR2 from the germline V gene are SGDLS and YYNGEE. The V end lost 0 bases, the J end lost 2 bases, and 6 bases lay between the germline ends. This CDR3 has 14 residues. The CDR3 is CASSVEVAGNTIYF. The CDR3 DNA reads TGTGCCAGCAGCGTAGAGGTAGCTGGAAACACCATATATTTT.

V is TRBV28 and J is TRBJ2-7; TRBD1 aligns across 8 bases. With V trimmed by 3 bases and J by 2 bases, 9 bases remained unmatched. Germline CDR1 reads MDHEN; CDR2 reads SYDVKM. The CDR3 contains 16 residues. CDR3 region: CASSFLRGPRTYEQYF. Written as DNA, the CDR3 is TGTGCCAGCAGTTTCCTCAGGGGGCCGAGGACCTACGAGCAGTACTTC.

The chain is built from TRBV14 and TRBJ2-2; D is unclear. The CDR3 is made up of 11 amino acids. Trimming removed 0 bases at V and 9 bases at J, with 2 bases between. Germline CDR1 reads SGHDN; CDR2 reads FVKESK. The CDR3 spells CASSQDWELFF. CDR3 nucleotide sequence: TGTGCCAGCAGCCAAGATTGGGAGCTGTTTTTT.

V gene TRBV28 combines with J gene TRBJ2-7, with D tentatively TRBD2 (6 bases). CDR3 length: 14 amino acids. Germline V lookup: CDR1 MDHEN, CDR2 SYDVKM. Trimming removed 4 bases from V and 6 bases from J, with 16 bases in between. CDR3 sequence reads: CASSSAGGISEQYF. DNA of the CDR3: TGTGCCAGCAGTTCGGCAGGAGGGATCAGCGAGCAGTACTTC.

The J gene is TRBJ2-1, the V gene TRBV5-1; 7 bases line up with TRBD1. The CDR3 has 15 amino acids. J gave up 0 bases and V 2 bases, and 2 bases lay outside the gene matches. Germline CDR1 reads SGHRS; CDR2 reads YFSETQ. The CDR3 sequence: CASSFTGVSYNEQFF. The DNA of the CDR3 is TGCGCCAGCAGCTTTACAGGGGTCTCCTACAATGAGCAGTTCTTC.

This chain connects TRBV28 to TRBJ2-1, with D possibly being TRBD2 (5 bases). This CDR3 comprises 16 residues. CDR1 is MDHEN and CDR2 is SYDVKM in the germline V gene. Deletions cut 2 bases from V and 8 bases from J, with 19 bases between. The CDR3, as DNA: TGTGCCAGCAGTTTAAGGTGGGAGAGTTTCACCGATGAGCAGTTCTTC. Encoded protein: CASSLRWESFTDEQFF.

The chain employs TRBV10-2 and TRBJ2-7, with no clear D. The V gene lost 0 bases and the J gene lost 4 bases, with 7 bases spanning the gap. Germline V lookup: CDR1 WSHSY, CDR2 SAAADI. The CDR3 extends over 13 amino acids. The CDR3 loop reads CASSESIRYEQYF. CDR3 coding DNA: TGCGCCAGCAGTGAGTCGATTAGGTACGAGCAGTACTTC.

The rearrangement joins TRBV30 to TRBJ1-2; D unclear. Germline-derived CDR1 and CDR2 are GTSNPN and SVGIG (reference sequence). The CDR3 spans 13 residues. V was pared by 2 bases and J by 7 bases, with 14 bases between. Written as DNA, the CDR3 is TGTGCCTGGAGTACGGGCTCCCTGGGTGGCTACACCTTC. As protein: CAWSTGSLGGYTF.

V usage is TRBV5-6 and J usage is TRBJ1-1; D gene uncertain. This CDR3 comprises 16 residues. V dropped 1 base and J dropped 1 base, with 14 bases sitting between them. Per germline, CDR1 SGHDT and CDR2 YYEEEE. As DNA, the CDR3 is TGTGCCAGCAGCTTGTGGTTCTGGGATGAGAACACTGAAGCTTTCTTT. Translation gives CASSLWFWDENTEAFF.

The chain couples TRBV28 to TRBJ2-1, with TRBD2 matching 16 bases. Per germline, CDR1 MDHEN and CDR2 SYDVKM. CDR3 length: 20 residues. V shed 5 bases, J shed 7 bases, and the junction held 17 bases outside the gene matches. CDR3 amino acids: CASSLKPGLAGGPSSNEQFF. In DNA form, the CDR3 reads TGTGCCAGCAGTCTAAAACCGGGACTAGCGGGAGGGCCTTCGAGTAATGAGCAGTTCTTC.

This sequence joins TRBV7-3 and TRBJ2-3; D possibly uses TRBD1 or TRBD2 (6 bases each). The CDR3 loop spans 19 amino acids. Germline loops: CDR1 SGHTA, CDR2 FQGTGA. V shed 0 bases and J shed 3 bases, with 22 bases lying between them. Here the CDR3 reads CASSLTLSGGLAETDTQYF. The CDR3 nucleotides are TGTGCCAGCAGCTTAACGTTGAGTGGGGGGCTAGCCGAAACAGATACGCAGTATTTT. The variable domain in full, with the rest retrieved from reference TRBV7-3 and TRBJ2-3, is GAGVSQTPSNKVTEKGKYVELRCDPISGHTALYWYRQSLGQGPEFLIYFQGTGAADDSGLPNDRFFAVRPEGSVSTLKIQRTERGDSAVYLCASSLTLSGGLAETDTQYFGPGTRLTVL.

V is TRBV6-6 and J is TRBJ1-5; 8 nucleotides agree with TRBD1. Per germline, CDR1 MNHNY and CDR2 SVGAGI (reference sequence). The CDR3 has 14 amino acids. J gave up 6 bases and V 5 bases, and 6 bases lay outside the gene matches. Here the CDR3 reads CASSLRDRFQPQHF. Here the CDR3 DNA reads TGTGCCAGCAGTCTCCGGGACAGGTTTCAGCCCCAGCATTTT.

In its sample, this clone was seen once. The chain employs TRBV19 and TRBJ1-2; 9 nucleotides match TRBD1. This CDR3 spans 13 amino acids. J lost 5 bases, V lost 7 bases, and 5 bases had no gene match. Per germline, CDR1 LNHDA and CDR2 SQIVND (reference sequence). CDR3 sequence (DNA): TGTGCCAGTACACAGGGGGCAATTTATGGCTACACCTTC. Translated: CASTQGAIYGYTF.

The V and J genes are TRBV7-6 and TRBJ1-5; 7 bases line up with TRBD1. Germline trimming cut 1 base from V and 4 bases from J; bases unmatched to any gene: 4. The V gene's germline CDR1 is SGHVS and CDR2 FNYEAQ. The CDR3 is made up of 15 amino acids. The CDR3 sequence: CASSLVQGRNQPQHF. For the CDR3, the DNA is TGTGCCAGCAGCTTAGTACAGGGGAGGAATCAGCCCCAGCATTTT. Based on the CDR3 plus reference TRBV7-6 and TRBJ1-5, the full variable domain is GAGVSQSPRYKVTKRGQDVALRCDPISGHVSLYWYRQALGQGPEFLTYFNYEAQQDKSGLPNDRFSAERPEGSISTLTIQRTEQRDSAMYRCASSLVQGRNQPQHFGDGTRLSIL.

J is TRBJ2-7 and V is TRBV7-2, with a possible D match to TRBD2 (5 bases). This CDR3 contains 14 residues. Germline CDR1 is SGHTA and CDR2 is FQGNSA. Trimming took off 7 bases at V and 4 bases at J, with 17 bases between the two ends. As DNA, the CDR3 is TGTGCCAGCACCGCGGGCGGCCCTTGGTACGAGCAGTACTTC. Protein product: CASTAGGPWYEQYF.

The chain employs TRBV15 and TRBJ1-1, with a weak D call TRBD1 (5 bases). V shed 0 bases and J shed 4 bases, with 27 bases lying between them. CDR1 and CDR2 (germline): LNHNV, YYDKDF (reference sequence). This CDR3 region has 20 residues. CDR3 DNA sequence: TGTGCCACCAGCAGAGAAAGTATCCTCGAGGAGGGGTGGGCGCCCACTGAAGCTTTCTTT. Protein: CATSRESILEEGWAPTEAFF.

This clone was recorded once. The V and J genes are TRBV19 and TRBJ2-3; D might be TRBD2 (5 bases). CDR3 length: 15 amino acids. V lost 3 bases and J lost 2, with 12 bases in between. Germline CDR1 LNHDA, CDR2 SQIVND (reference sequence). CDR3 bases: TGTGCCAGTAGTATTCGGGGAACCTACACAGATACGCAGTATTTT. Its protein is CASSIRGTYTDTQYF. Together with reference TRBV19 and TRBJ2-3, the CDR3 gives the full variable domain: DGGITQSPKYLFRKEGQNVTLSCEQNLNHDAMYWYRQDPGQGLRLIYYSQIVNDFQKGDIAEGYSVSREKKESFPLTVTSAQKNPTAFYLCASSIRGTYTDTQYFGPGTRLTVL.

The chain is built from TRBV5-1 and TRBJ2-2; D may be TRBD1 (6 bases). The V gene's germline CDR1 is SGHRS and CDR2 YFSETQ. The CDR3 contains 14 residues. V shed 5 bases and J shed 5 bases, with 13 bases lying between them. In DNA form, the CDR3 reads TGCGCCAGCAGTCGACAGACAGGTACCGGGGAGCTGTTTTTT. Its protein product is CASSRQTGTGELFF.

V gene TRBV7-9 combines with J gene TRBJ2-7, with TRBD1 matching 11 bases. Germline trimming cut 3 bases from V and 5 bases from J; bases unmatched to any gene: 3. The CDR3 extends over 14 amino acids. CDR1 is SEHNR and CDR2 is FQNEAQ in the germline V gene (reference sequence). The CDR3 DNA reads TGTGCCAGCAGCTTGGGACAGGGGGACCACGAGCAGTACTTC. This encodes CASSLGQGDHEQYF.

This rearrangement joins TRBV7-9 to TRBJ1-2; weak D call: TRBD1 (5 bases). The CDR3 extends over 13 amino acids. Trimming pared 7 bases from V and 4 bases from J, leaving 13 bases between. Germline V gives CDR1 SEHNR, CDR2 FQNEAQ (reference sequence). CDR3 nucleotide sequence: TGTGCCAGCACTCAGGGAGAGTCCTATGGCTACACCTTC. Encoded protein: CASTQGESYGYTF.

This CDR3 is CASSQQGNEKLFF. In DNA form, the CDR3 reads TGCGCCAGCAGCCAGCAGGGTAATGAAAAACTGTTTTTT. The J gene is TRBJ1-4, the V gene TRBV4-1; a possible D gene is TRBD1 (5 bases). V shed 3 bases and J shed 4 bases, with 6 bases lying between them. The CDR3 length is 13 residues. Germline assignment: CDR1 MGHRA and CDR2 YSYEKL.